This entry describes one T cell receptor (beta chain). What it binds is not known. The sample belongs to a study of vaccination effects on CD4 cells after COVID-19. As for the study in general: After the second dose, samples were taken at median day 72.

Libraries were prepared by immunoSEQ multiplex PCR; TCRdb keeps only in-frame clonotypes and omits some of them. Of roughly 41,000 clones listed, nearly 75% are singletons. Antigen-specific CD4+ T cell clonotypes were called by their expansion after viral peptide-pool culture in ViraFEST. After around nine days in culture, the CD4+ T cells were isolated. Either the mRNA-1273 or the BNT162b2 vaccine was given to participants as two doses. All vaccine recipients tested negative for nucleocapsid antibodies and had never contracted SARS-CoV-2 infection. Wells containing 1.5 million to 2.5 million PBMC each were cultured with roughly 10 IU/ml IL-2 and 8 to 10 ug/ml peptides. The receptor comes from a human donor who received a COVID-19 vaccine. This specimen consisted of CD4+ T cells from PBMCs cultured with HCoV-OC43 spike peptides, obtained after COVID-19 vaccination. The subset was: HCoV-OC43 spike overlapping peptide pool stimulation.

Written as DNA, the CDR3 is TGTGCCAGCAGCCAAGATTGGGGTACTAACACCGGGGAGCTGTTTTTT. Amino acids: CASSQDWGTNTGELFF. This chain links TRBV3-1 (or the pseudogene TRBV3-2) with TRBJ2-2, with no clear D. Trimming left V 0 bases short and J 2 bases short, with 10 bases between. This CDR3 contains 16 residues. Per the germline V gene, CDR1 is LGHDT and CDR2 is YNNKEL (reference sequence).